The sample holds many counts of the clone carrying this T cell receptor (beta chain). Its antigen is as yet unknown. This CDR3 is 19 amino acids long. Trimming cost V 3 bases and J 1 base; bases outside gene matches: 14. The germline V gene has CDR1 SGHRS and CDR2 YFSETQ. This entry is derived from a study of CD8 T cells in ankylosing spondylitis. Broader study findings: Clones tied to disease were said to be significantly enriched in matched ankylosing spondylitis synovial fluid. Before this, some motif variants had been reported in reactive arthritis synovial fluid and blood.

By quantitative 5'-RACE with molecular barcodes, the TCR beta libraries were made. TCRdb re-called the 5' RACE reads through MiXCR, storing one row per CDR3 protein. The sample carries more than 250,000 distinct CDR3 sequences, more than 9% recorded once. What was sequenced was blood, either unsorted or a sorted T cell fraction (not recorded which). The rearrangement links TRBV5-1 to TRBJ2-2, with 8 bases fitting TRBD1. The receptor was isolated from a female donor with ankylosing spondylitis or in good health (not recorded which). CDR3 amino acids: CASSSSRDRGSGNTGELFF. The CDR3 DNA is TGCGCCAGCAGCTCGAGCCGTGACAGGGGAAGTGGGAACACCGGGGAGCTGTTTTTT.